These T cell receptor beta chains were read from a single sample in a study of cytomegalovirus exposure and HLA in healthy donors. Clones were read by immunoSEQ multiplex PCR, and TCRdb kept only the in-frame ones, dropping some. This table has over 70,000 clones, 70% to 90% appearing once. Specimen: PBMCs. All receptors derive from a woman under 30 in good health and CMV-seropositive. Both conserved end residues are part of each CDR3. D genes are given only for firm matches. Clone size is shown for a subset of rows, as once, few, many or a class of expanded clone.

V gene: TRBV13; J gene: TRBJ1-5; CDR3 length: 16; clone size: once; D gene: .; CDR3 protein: CASSFRQGGSNQPQHF; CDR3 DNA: TGTGCCAGCAGCTTCCGGCAGGGTGGTAGCAATCAGCCCCAGCATTTT
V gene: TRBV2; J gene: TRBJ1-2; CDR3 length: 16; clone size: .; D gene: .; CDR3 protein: CASRTTLEQGRYGYTF; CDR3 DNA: TGTGCCAGCCGGACCACTCTTGAACAGGGACGCTATGGCTACACCTTC
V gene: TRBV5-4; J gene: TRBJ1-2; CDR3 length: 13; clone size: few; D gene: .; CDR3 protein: CASSLETGLGYTF; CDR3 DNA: TGTGCCAGCAGCTTGGAGACAGGACTTGGCTACACCTTC
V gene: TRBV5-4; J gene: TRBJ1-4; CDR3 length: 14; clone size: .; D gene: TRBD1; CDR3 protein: CASSVQGGDEKLFF; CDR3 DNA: TGTGCCAGCAGTGTACAGGGGGGAGATGAAAAACTGTTTTTT
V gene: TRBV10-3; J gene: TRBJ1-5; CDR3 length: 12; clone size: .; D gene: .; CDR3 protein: CAISGANQPQHF; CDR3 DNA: TGTGCCATCAGTGGGGCCAATCAGCCCCAGCATTTT
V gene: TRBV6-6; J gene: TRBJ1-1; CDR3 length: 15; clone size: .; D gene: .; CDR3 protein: CASSYSDRMNTEAFF; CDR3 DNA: TGTGCCAGCAGTTACTCTGACAGGATGAACACTGAAGCTTTCTTT
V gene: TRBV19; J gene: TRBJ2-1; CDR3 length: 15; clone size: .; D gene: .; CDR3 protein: CASRSGSTTYNEQFF; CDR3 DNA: TGTGCCAGTAGAAGCGGCTCGACTACCTACAATGAGCAGTTCTTC
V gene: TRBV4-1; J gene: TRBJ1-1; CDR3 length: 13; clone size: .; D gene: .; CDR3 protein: CASSPQEGTEAFF; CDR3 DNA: TGCGCCAGCAGCCCACAGGAGGGGACTGAAGCTTTCTTT
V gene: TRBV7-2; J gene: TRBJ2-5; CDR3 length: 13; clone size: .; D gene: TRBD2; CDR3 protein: CASSFPGGETQYF; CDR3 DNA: TGTGCCAGCAGCTTCCCGGGAGGGGAGACCCAGTACTTC
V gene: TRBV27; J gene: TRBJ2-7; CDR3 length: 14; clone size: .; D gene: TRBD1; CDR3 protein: CASSPHRGAYEQYF; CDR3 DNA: TGTGCCAGCAGCCCTCACAGGGGGGCCTACGAGCAGTACTTC
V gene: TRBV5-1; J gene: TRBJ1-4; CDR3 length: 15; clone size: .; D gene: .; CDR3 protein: CASRQDIATNEKLFF; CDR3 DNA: TGCGCCAGCAGGCAGGACATTGCAACTAATGAAAAACTGTTTTTT
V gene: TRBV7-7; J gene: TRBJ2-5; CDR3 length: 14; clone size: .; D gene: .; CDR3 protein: CASSSKGRQETQYF; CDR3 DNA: TGTGCTAGCAGCTCCAAGGGGAGGCAAGAGACCCAGTACTTC
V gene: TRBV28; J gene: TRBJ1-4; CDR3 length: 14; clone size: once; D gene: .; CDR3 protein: CASSAGPLNEKLFF; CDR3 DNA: TGTGCCAGCAGTGCGGGACCACTAAATGAAAAACTGTTTTTT
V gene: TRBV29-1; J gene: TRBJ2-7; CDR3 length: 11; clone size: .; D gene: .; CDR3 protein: CSVRQGGEQYF; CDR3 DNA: TGCAGCGTTCGGCAGGGAGGAGAGCAGTACTTC
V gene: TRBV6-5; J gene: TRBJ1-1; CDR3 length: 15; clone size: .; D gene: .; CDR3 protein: CASSGGDGEDTEAFF; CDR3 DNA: TGTGCCAGCAGTGGGGGGGACGGAGAGGACACTGAAGCTTTCTTT
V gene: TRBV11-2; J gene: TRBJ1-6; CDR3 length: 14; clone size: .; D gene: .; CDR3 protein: CASSSGLRDSPLHF; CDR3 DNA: TGTGCCAGCAGCTCCGGTTTGAGGGATTCACCCCTCCACTTT
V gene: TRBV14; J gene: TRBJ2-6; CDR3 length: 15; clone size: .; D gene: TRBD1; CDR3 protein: CASSQQGSGANVLTF; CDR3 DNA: TGTGCCAGCAGTCAACAGGGGTCTGGGGCCAACGTCCTGACTTTC
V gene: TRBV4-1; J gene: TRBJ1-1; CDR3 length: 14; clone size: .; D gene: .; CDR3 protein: CASSQERGNTEAFF; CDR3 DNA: TGCGCCAGCAGCCAAGAACGGGGGAACACTGAAGCTTTCTTT
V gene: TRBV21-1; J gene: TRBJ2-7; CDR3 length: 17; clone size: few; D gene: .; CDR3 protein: CASSKARLAGSSYEQYF; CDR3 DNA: TGTGCCAGCAGCAAAGCCAGACTAGCGGGGAGTTCCTACGAGCAGTACTTC
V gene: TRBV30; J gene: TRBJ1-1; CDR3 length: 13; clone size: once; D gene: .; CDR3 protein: CAWSLQDNTEAFF; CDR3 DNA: TGTGCCTGGAGTTTACAGGATAACACTGAAGCTTTCTTT
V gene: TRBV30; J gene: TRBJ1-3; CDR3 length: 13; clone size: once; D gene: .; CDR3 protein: CAWSVQTGNTIYF; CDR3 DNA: TGTGCCTGGAGTGTGCAGACTGGAAACACCATATATTTT
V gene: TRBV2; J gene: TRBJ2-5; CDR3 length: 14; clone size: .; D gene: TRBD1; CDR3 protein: CASSRRNRGETQYF; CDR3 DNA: TGTGCCAGCAGTCGCAGAAACAGGGGAGAGACCCAGTACTTC
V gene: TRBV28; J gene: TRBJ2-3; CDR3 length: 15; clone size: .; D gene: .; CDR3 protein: CASGRSGIGTDTQYF; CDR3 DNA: TGTGCCAGCGGGCGATCAGGTATAGGCACAGATACGCAGTATTTT
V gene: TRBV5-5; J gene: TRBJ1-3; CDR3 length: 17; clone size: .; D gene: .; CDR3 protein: CASSLPTGRTLENTIYF; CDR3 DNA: TGTGCCAGCAGCTTACCGACAGGTCGGACACTGGAAAACACCATATATTTT
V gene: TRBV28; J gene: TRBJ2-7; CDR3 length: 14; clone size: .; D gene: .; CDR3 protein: CASSLAQDLYEQYF; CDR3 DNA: TGTGCCAGCAGTTTGGCACAGGATCTCTACGAGCAGTACTTC
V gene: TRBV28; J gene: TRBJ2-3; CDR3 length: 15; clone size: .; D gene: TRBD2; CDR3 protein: CASSSGLAETDTQYF; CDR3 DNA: TGTGCCAGCAGTTCTGGGCTAGCGGAGACAGATACGCAGTATTTT
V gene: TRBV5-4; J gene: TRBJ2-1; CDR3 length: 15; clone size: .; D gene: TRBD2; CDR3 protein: CASSPRATSGHEQFF; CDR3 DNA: TGTGCCAGCAGCCCCCGCGCTACTAGCGGCCATGAGCAGTTCTTC
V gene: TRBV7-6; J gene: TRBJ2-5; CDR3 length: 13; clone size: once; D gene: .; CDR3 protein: CASRSRGQETQYF; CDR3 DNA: TGTGCCAGCCGTAGTCGCGGGCAAGAGACCCAGTACTTC
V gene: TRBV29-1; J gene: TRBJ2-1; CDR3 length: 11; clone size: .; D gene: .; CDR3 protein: CSDLDRNEQFF; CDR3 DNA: TGCAGCGACCTAGACAGGAATGAGCAGTTCTTC
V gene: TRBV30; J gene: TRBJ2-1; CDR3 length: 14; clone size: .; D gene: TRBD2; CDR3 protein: CAWGSGRAGNEQFF; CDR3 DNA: TGTGCCTGGGGTAGCGGGAGGGCCGGTAATGAGCAGTTCTTC
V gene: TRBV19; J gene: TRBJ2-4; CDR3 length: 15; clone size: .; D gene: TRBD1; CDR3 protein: CASSLIDRGKNIQYF; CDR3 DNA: TGTGCCAGTAGTCTAATCGACAGGGGGAAAAACATTCAGTACTTC
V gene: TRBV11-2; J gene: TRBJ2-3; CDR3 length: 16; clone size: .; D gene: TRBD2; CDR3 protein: CASTKHLRGGEDTQYF; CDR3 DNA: TGTGCCAGCACCAAACACCTCCGGGGGGGGGAGGATACGCAGTATTTT